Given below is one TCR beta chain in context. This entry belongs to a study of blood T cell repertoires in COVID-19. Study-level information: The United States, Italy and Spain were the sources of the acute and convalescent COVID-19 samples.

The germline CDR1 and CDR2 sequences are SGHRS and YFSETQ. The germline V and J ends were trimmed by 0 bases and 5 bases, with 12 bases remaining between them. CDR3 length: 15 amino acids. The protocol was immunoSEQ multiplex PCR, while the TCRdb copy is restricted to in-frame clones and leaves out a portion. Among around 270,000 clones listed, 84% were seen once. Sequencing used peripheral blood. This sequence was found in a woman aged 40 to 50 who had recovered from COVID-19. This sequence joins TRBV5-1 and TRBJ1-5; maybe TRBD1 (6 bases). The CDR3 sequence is CASSLDTAGDQPQHF. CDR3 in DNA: TGCGCCAGCAGCTTGGATACTGCAGGGGATCAGCCCCAGCATTTT. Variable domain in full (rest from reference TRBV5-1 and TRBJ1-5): KAGVTQTPRYLIKTRGQQVTLSCSPISGHRSVSWYQQTPGQGLQFLFEYFSETQRNKGNFPGRFSGRQFSNSRSEMNVSTLELGDSALYLCASSLDTAGDQPQHFGDGTRLSIL.